This T cell receptor beta chain stems from a study of shared clonotypes between healthy human individuals. About the research overall: Each donor's CD8 memory used one plate, CD8 naive two, each CD4 subset three.

The trim removed 2 bases at V and 4 bases at J, leaving 10 bases unmatched. Germline V gene lookup returns CDR1 MNHEY and CDR2 SVGAGI. The CDR3 is 16 amino acids. General study findings and limits: Memory subsets generally showed lower estimated richness than naive subsets.

Terminally differentiated effector memory CD45RA+ cells were excluded by CCR7 positive selection of CD45RO-negative cells. The data were produced by immunoSEQ multiplex PCR, yet TCRdb's version contains in-frame clones alone and is incomplete. This sample has millions of clones, with about 94% found just once. Worth noting for this clone: What it binds is not known.

The sequenced sample consisted of naive CD8+ T cells sorted from blood. This TCR was sampled from a man aged 18 to 30 in good health. V gene TRBV6-5 combines with J gene TRBJ2-5, with 7 positions matching TRBD2. The CDR3 DNA reads as TGTGCCAGCAGTTACGGGGGGGTTGGCCCCTTAGAGACCCAGTACTTC. This gives the protein CASSYGGVGPLETQYF.